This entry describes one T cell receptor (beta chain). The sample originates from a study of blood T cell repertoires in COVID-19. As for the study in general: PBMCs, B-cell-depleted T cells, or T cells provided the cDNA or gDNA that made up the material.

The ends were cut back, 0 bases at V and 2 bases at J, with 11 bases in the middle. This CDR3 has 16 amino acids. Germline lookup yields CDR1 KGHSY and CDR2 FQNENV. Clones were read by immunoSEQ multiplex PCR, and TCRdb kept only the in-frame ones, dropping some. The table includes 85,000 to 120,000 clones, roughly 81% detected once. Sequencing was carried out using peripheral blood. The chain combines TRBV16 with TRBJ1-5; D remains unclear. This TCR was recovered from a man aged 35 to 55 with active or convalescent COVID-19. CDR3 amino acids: CASSQSGRVGNQPQHF. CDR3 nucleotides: TGTGCCAGCAGCCAATCCGGTCGGGTAGGCAATCAGCCCCAGCATTTT. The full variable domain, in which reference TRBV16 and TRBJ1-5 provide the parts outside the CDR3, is GEEVAQTPKHLVRGEGQKAKLYCAPIKGHSYVFWYQQVLKNEFKFLISFQNENVFDETGMPKERFSAKCLPNSPCSLEIQATKLEDSAVYFCASSQSGRVGNQPQHFGDGTRLSIL.